Each of the 19 T cell receptor beta chains below was sequenced from the same sample in a study of PD-1 blockade in classical Hodgkin lymphoma. Sequencing was performed with immunoSEQ multiplex PCR; in TCRdb, only in-frame clones are kept and a portion is missing. The sample includes 15,000 to 25,000 clones, 70% to 90% of them seen just once. Time point reported: cycle 4 day 1 (C4D1), after less than 7 weeks of nivolumab. No patient escaped relapse after autologous stem cell transplantation, and brentuximab vedotin exposure varied. Using magnetic negative selection, the CD4+ T cells were separated out of thawed PBMCs. The sample consisted of CD4+ T cells from blood, taken before the fourth cycle of nivolumab. These receptors originate from a human donor with classical Hodgkin lymphoma.

The chain combines TRBV6-1 with TRBJ2-1, with 10 bases matching TRBD2. Germline V gives CDR1 MNHNS, CDR2 SASEGT. The CDR3 runs to 14 residues. The V and J ends lost 6 bases and 5 bases, in that order; junction bases with no gene match: 4. The CDR3 region has the DNA TGTGCCAGCAGGGGAGCGGGAGGGCACAATGAGCAGTTCTTC. It specifies CASRGAGGHNEQFF.

The CDR3 reads CASSSGQGWTEAFF. CDR3 DNA sequence: TGTGCCAGCAGTTCCGGACAGGGGTGGACTGAAGCTTTCTTT. The chain has TRBV28 and TRBJ1-1, with TRBD1 identical over 9 bases. V gave up 4 bases and J gave up 5 bases; unmatched junction bases: 5. From germline, CDR1 is MDHEN and CDR2 SYDVKM. The CDR3 has 14 amino acids.

Only a few counts were recorded for this clone. V is TRBV10-3 and J is TRBJ1-1; 7 bases match TRBD1. Germline loops: CDR1 ENHRY, CDR2 SYGVKD. The trim removed 5 bases at V and 7 bases at J, leaving 10 bases unmatched. This CDR3 region has 14 residues. The CDR3 is CAISSGTALGEAFF. CDR3 DNA sequence: TGTGCCATCAGTTCCGGGACAGCCCTAGGTGAAGCTTTCTTT.

The genes are TRBV7-2 and TRBJ2-7; D is possibly TRBD1 or TRBD2 (5 bases each). CDR3 length equals 16 residues. V was cut by 1 base and J by 2 bases, with 15 bases left in between. Germline V gene sequence: CDR1 SGHTA, CDR2 FQGNSA. CDR3 sequence reads: CASSLVEGLTTYEQYF. The CDR3 nucleotides are TGTGCCAGCAGCTTAGTTGAGGGGTTAACGACCTACGAGCAGTACTTC.

J is TRBJ2-3 and V is TRBV7-8; a weak D match, TRBD2 (5 bases). Germline V gene data show CDR1 as SGHVS and CDR2 as FQNEAQ. V was pared by 0 bases and J by 1 base, with 8 bases between. There are 15 residues in the CDR3. CDR3 in DNA: TGTGCCAGCAGCTTAGCGGGAGTAGGCACAGATACGCAGTATTTT. As protein: CASSLAGVGTDTQYF.

The chain combines TRBV2 with TRBJ2-7; D remains unclear. Germline assignment: CDR1 SNHLY and CDR2 FYNNEI. The CDR3 covers 13 residues. V was clipped by 6 bases and J by 2 bases, with 11 bases between them. The DNA for the CDR3 is TGTGCCAGCAGAAAGGAACGCGCCTACGAGCAGTACTTC. Amino acid sequence: CASRKERAYEQYF.

The chain is built from TRBV19 and TRBJ2-2; D remains unclear. Germline CDR1 is LNHDA and CDR2 is SQIVND (reference sequence). Trimming removed 1 base from V and 6 bases from J, with 6 bases in between. The CDR3 consists of 13 residues. The CDR3 protein is CASSIVVAGELFF. The DNA for the CDR3 is TGTGCCAGTAGTATAGTGGTTGCCGGGGAGCTGTTTTTT.

The chain is built from TRBV13 and TRBJ2-7; no clear D gene. Trimming shortened V by 2 bases and J by 3 bases, and 8 bases separated the two germline ends. This CDR3 contains 13 residues. Germline CDR1 and CDR2: PRHDT and FYEKMQ (reference sequence). CDR3 DNA sequence: TGTGCCAGCAGCTTACTTGGATTCTACGAGCAGTACTTC. Its protein is CASSLLGFYEQYF.

This clone has just a few counts. The chain uses TRBV5-4 and TRBJ2-3, with TRBD2 matching over 12 bases. The CDR3 sequence is 16 residues long. In germline, CDR1 is SGHNT, CDR2 YYREEE (reference sequence). V lost 4 bases and J lost 4; bases outside the gene matches: 7. The CDR3 DNA follows: TGTGCCAGCAGCCCCCGACTAGCGGGAGTGGCAGATACGCAGTATTTT. Translating it yields CASSPRLAGVADTQYF. The full variable domain, its missing parts supplied by reference TRBV5-4 and TRBJ2-3, is ETGVTQSPTHLIKTRGQQVTLRCSSQSGHNTVSWYQQALGQGPQFIFQYYREEENGRGNFPPRFSGLQFPNYSSELNVNALELDDSALYLCASSPRLAGVADTQYFGPGTRLTVL.

This clone was seen a single time. The chain uses TRBV5-1 and TRBJ2-1; 9 bases align to TRBD2. The CDR3 totals 18 residues. J gave up 0 bases and V 1 base, and 8 bases lay outside the gene matches. Looked up from germline, CDR1 is SGHRS and CDR2 is YFSETQ. The CDR3 bases are TGCGCCAGCAGCTTGATCACTAGCGGGCTAAACTCCTACAATGAGCAGTTCTTC. The encoded protein is CASSLITSGLNSYNEQFF.

This clone was detected once. For the CDR3, the DNA is TGCGCCACCGCTACAGGCTCTGGGGGGAAAAACACCATATATTTT. Protein: CATATGSGGKNTIYF. The chain carries TRBV5-1 and TRBJ1-3; TRBD1 is a possible D gene (5 bases). The V gene lost 9 bases and the J gene lost 6 bases, with 22 bases spanning the gap. Germline V CDR1 and CDR2: SGHRS, YFSETQ. This CDR3 spans 15 amino acids.

The chain combines TRBV7-9 with TRBJ2-2, with 11 bases identical to TRBD2. This CDR3 region has 17 residues. V trimming: 1 base; J trimming: 4 bases; junction bases outside the gene matches: 5. Germline V gene data show CDR1 as SEHNR and CDR2 as FQNEAQ (reference sequence). DNA of the CDR3: TGTGCCAGCAGCTTAGACCTAGCGGGAGGTCCCACCGGGGAGCTGTTTTTT. This sequence encodes CASSLDLAGGPTGELFF.

This clone was seen a few times. The chain employs TRBV7-2 and TRBJ2-3; D is unclear. CDR3 length equals 15 residues. Germline loops: CDR1 SGHTA, CDR2 FQGNSA. The ends were cut back, 7 bases at V and 6 bases at J, with 20 bases in the middle. In DNA form, the CDR3 reads TGTGCCAGCACCCTTATTGTCGGGCTTCTTGATACGCAGTATTTT. Translation: CASTLIVGLLDTQYF.

This chain connects TRBV18 to TRBJ2-3; D is perhaps TRBD1 (5 bases). This CDR3 is 16 amino acids long. The V gene lost 3 bases and the J gene lost 2 bases, with 15 bases spanning the gap. Germline CDR1 is KGHSH and CDR2 is LQKENI. The CDR3 protein is CASSPTPWGTTDTQYF. CDR3 nucleotide sequence: TGTGCCAGCTCACCCACGCCTTGGGGCACCACAGATACGCAGTATTTT.

J is TRBJ2-3 and V is TRBV27, with D hard to call. The CDR3 extends over 11 amino acids. Germline CDR1 is MNHEY and CDR2 is SMNVEV (reference sequence). With 6 bases removed from V and 9 bases from J, the gap between germline ends came to 10 bases. The CDR3 nucleotides read TGTGCCAGCAGATCTAGACCCACGCAGTATTTT. Translating gives CASRSRPTQYF.

In DNA form, the CDR3 reads TGTGCCAGCAGCTTAGATTCCGCCCTAGCCAAAAACATTCAGTACTTC. As protein: CASSLDSALAKNIQYF. The chain links TRBV11-2 to TRBJ2-4; no clear D gene. The CDR3 runs 16 residues. CDR1 SGHAT and CDR2 FQNNGV come from the germline V gene. Deletions cut 0 bases from V and 0 bases from J, with 9 bases between.

J is TRBJ1-2 and V is TRBV10-3, with D uncertain. The CDR3 sequence is 13 residues long. V lost 6 bases and J 7 bases, leaving 15 bases between the germline ends. Germline CDR1 and CDR2: ENHRY and SYGVKD. The DNA for the CDR3 is TGTGCCATCAGCTACAGCGCGCAGACTGGCTACACCTTC. As protein: CAISYSAQTGYTF.

The CDR3 DNA sequence: TGCGCCAGCAGCTTGGCCTATACTCAGGTCAAAGATACGCAGTATTTT. Translating it yields CASSLAYTQVKDTQYF. The V gene is TRBV5-1, the J gene TRBJ2-3; the D is unclear. This CDR3 comprises 16 residues. Trimming removed 0 bases at V and 5 bases at J, with 16 bases between. CDR1 and CDR2 from the germline V gene are SGHRS and YFSETQ.

V is TRBV28 and J is TRBJ1-1, with D unclear. The CDR3 consists of 13 residues. Germline loops: CDR1 MDHEN, CDR2 SYDVKM. V lost 7 bases and J lost 1, with 10 bases in between. CDR3 in DNA: TGTGCCAGCACCAGTAACCAGAACACTGAAGCTTTCTTT. Amino acids: CASTSNQNTEAFF.